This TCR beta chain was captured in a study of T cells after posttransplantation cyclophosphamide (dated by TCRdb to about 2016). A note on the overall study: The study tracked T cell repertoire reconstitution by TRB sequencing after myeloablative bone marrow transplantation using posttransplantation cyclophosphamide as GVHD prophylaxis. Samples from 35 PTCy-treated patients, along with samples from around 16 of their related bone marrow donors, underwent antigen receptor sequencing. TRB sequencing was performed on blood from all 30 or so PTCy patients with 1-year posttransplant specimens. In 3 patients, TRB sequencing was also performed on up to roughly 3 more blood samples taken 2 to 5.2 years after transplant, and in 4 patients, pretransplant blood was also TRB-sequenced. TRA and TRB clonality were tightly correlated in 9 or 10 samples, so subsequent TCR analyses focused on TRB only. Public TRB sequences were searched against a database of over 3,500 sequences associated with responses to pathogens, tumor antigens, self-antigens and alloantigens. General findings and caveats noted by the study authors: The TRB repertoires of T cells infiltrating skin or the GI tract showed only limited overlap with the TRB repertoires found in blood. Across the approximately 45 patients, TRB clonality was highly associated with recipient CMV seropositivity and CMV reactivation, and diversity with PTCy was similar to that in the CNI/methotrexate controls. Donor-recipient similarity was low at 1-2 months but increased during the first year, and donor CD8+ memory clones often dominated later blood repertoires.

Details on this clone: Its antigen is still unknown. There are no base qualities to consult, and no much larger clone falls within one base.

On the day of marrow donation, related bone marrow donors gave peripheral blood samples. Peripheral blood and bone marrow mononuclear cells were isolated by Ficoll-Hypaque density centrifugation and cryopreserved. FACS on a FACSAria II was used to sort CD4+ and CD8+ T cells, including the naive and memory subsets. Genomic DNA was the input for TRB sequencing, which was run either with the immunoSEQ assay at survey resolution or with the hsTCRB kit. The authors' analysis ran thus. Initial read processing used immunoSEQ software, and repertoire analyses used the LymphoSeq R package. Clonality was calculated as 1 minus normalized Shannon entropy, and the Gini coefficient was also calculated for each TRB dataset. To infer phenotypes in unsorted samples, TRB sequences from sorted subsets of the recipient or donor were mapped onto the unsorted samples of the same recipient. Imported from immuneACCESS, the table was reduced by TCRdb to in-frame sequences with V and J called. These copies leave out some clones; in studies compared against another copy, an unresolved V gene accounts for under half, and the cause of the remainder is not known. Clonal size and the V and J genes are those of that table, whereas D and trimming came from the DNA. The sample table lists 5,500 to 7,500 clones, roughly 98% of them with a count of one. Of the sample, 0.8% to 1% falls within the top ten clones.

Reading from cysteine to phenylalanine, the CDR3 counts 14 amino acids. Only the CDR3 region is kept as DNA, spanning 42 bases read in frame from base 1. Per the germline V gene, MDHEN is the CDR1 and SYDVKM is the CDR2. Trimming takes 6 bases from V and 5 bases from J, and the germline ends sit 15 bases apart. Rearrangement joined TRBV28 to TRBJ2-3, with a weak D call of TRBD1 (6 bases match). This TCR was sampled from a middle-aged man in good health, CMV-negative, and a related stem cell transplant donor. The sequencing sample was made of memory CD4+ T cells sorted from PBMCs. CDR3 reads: CASSQPRGIDTQYF. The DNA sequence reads TGTGCCAGCAGCCAACCCAGGGGAATAGATACGCAGTATTTT. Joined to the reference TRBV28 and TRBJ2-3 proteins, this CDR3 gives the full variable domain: DVKVTQSSRYLVKRTGEKVFLECVQDMDHENMFWYRQDPGLGLRLIYFSYDVKMKEKGDIPEGYSVSREKKERFSLILESASTNQTSMYLCASSQPRGIDTQYFGPGTRLTVL.